The clone carrying this TCR beta chain occurred a few times. The record originates from a study of T cells after yellow fever vaccination. Whole-study context: The fractions with low cell numbers were processed using SMART-Seq v4 Ultra Low Input.

The trim removed 7 bases at V and 9 bases at J, leaving 17 bases unmatched. The CDR3 totals 16 residues. MiXCR, applied by TCRdb to the 5' RACE reads, yields one record per CDR3 protein. The sample records some 560,000 distinct CDR3 sequences, around 17% being singletons. The clonotype was recovered from a man between 18 and 29 years old who received the YFV17D yellow fever vaccine. The gene calls are TRBV12-3 or TRBV12-4 and TRBJ2-1; 8 bases fit TRBD1. This specimen was PBMCs, taken 5 to 6 days after the first yellow fever vaccination. The CDR3: CASKNSPGQGGGEQFF. CDR3 in DNA: TGTGCCAGCAAAAACTCCCCCGGACAGGGAGGAGGTGAGCAGTTCTTC.